One sample yielded the 17 T cell receptor beta chains listed below, sequenced in a study of blood T cells in healthy people across ages. It was with a sample-barcoded 5' primer and a J-beta primer mix that a second PCR of about 7 to 12 cycles was run. TCRdb analysed the 5' RACE reads with MiXCR anew, one entry per CDR3 protein. The sample shows more than 650,000 distinct CDR3 sequences, around a fifth of them seen only once. The sequenced material came from blood. These TCRs come from a man in his 70s in good health.

The rearrangement uses TRBV29-1 and TRBJ1-1; 11 bases fit TRBD1. The CDR3 runs 13 residues. Germline CDR1 is SQVTM and CDR2 is ANQGSEA. J gave up 4 bases and V 7 bases, and 5 bases lay outside the gene matches. Here the CDR3 reads CSEIGTGGTEAFF. Here the CDR3 DNA reads TGCAGCGAGATCGGGACAGGGGGCACTGAAGCTTTCTTT.

This clonotype was counted once. V gene TRBV21-1 combines with J gene TRBJ1-2. TRBV21-1 is deemed a pseudogene. This CDR3 comprises 15 residues. The CDR3 loop is CASSKISSRFRYYTF. The CDR3 DNA follows: TGTGCCAGCAGCAAAATAAGTAGTAGGTTTCGCTACTACACCTTC.

The sample holds a few counts of this clonotype. Relative to the germline gene, one junction end is altered; a read error may explain this. The chain is built from TRBV28 and TRBJ1-5; D ambiguous. Per the germline V gene, CDR1 is MDHEN and CDR2 is SYDVKM. This CDR3 has 16 residues. The CDR3 region has the DNA TGTGCCGGCAGTTTATACCCGGACGGTATAAATCAGCCCCAGCATTTT. Translation: CAGSLYPDGINQPQHF.

This clonotype was recorded a few times. V usage is TRBV7-2 and J usage is TRBJ2-2; 8 bases align to TRBD2. The CDR3 extends over 19 amino acids. V lost 1 base and J lost 3; bases outside the gene matches: 13. Germline V gene lookup returns CDR1 SGHTA and CDR2 FQGNSA. The CDR3 DNA reads TGTGCCAGCAGCTTAGTTTATACGGGAGGGCCCTCTTACACCGGGGAGCTGTTTTTT. Translating gives CASSLVYTGGPSYTGELFF. Variable domain in full (rest from reference TRBV7-2 and TRBJ2-2): GAGVSQSPSNKVTEKGKDVELRCDPISGHTALYWYRQSLGQGLEFLIYFQGNSAPDKSGLPSDRFSAERTGGSVSTLTIQRTQQEDSAVYLCASSLVYTGGPSYTGELFFGEGSRLTVL.

This clonotype was counted a few times. The CDR3 here is CASSPRRDIKGYTF. CDR3 nucleotides: TGTGCCAGCAGCCCCCGACGGGACATAAAAGGCTACACCTTC. The rearrangement links TRBV7-9 to TRBJ1-2; D is perhaps TRBD1 (6 bases). This CDR3 is built from 14 residues. Germline CDR1 reads SEHNR; CDR2 reads FQNEAQ (reference sequence). Between the trimmed V and J ends, which lost 5 bases and 8 bases, there was a span of 18 bases. Full variable domain (rest looked up from reference TRBV7-9 and TRBJ1-2): DTGVSQNPRHKITKRGQNVTFRCDPISEHNRLYWYRQTLGQGPEFLTYFQNEAQLEKSRLLSDRFSAERPKGSFSTLEIQRTEQGDSAMYLCASSPRRDIKGYTFGSGTRLTVV.

This clonotype has just a few counts. The rearrangement links TRBV20-1 to TRBJ2-7; D is possibly TRBD1 (6 bases). This CDR3 region has 14 residues. Trimming cost V 1 base and J 5 bases, with 15 bases left between them. CDR1 and CDR2 (germline): DFQATT, SNEGSKA (reference sequence). CDR3 loop: CSARVAGEGNEQYV. The CDR3 DNA reads as TGCAGTGCTAGAGTGGCAGGGGAAGGCAACGAGCAGTACGTC.

This clonotype has a handful of counts. A much larger clone differs from this one at a single base, so this may be a read error. The V call is TRBV20-1, the J call TRBJ2-7, with 7 nucleotides matching TRBD1. This CDR3 comprises 13 residues. CDR1 DFQATT and CDR2 SNEGSKA come from the germline V gene (reference sequence). CDR3 residues: CSASDRDLYEHYF. CDR3 DNA: TGCAGTGCTAGTGACAGGGATCTTTACGAGCATTACTTC.

The chain carries TRBV7-8 and TRBJ2-2; D perhaps matches TRBD2 (6 bases). CDR3 length: 15 amino acids. The V end was cut by 5 bases, the J end by 2 bases, with 12 bases between. Germline V CDR1 and CDR2: SGHVS, FQNEAQ. Here the CDR3 reads CASSPAGLNTGELFF. CDR3 nucleotides: TGTGCCAGCAGCCCGGCGGGGCTTAACACCGGGGAGCTGTTTTTT. The variable domain in full, completed from reference TRBV7-8 and TRBJ2-2, reads GAGVSQSPRYKVAKRGQDVALRCDPISGHVSLFWYQQALGQGPEFLTYFQNEAQLDKSGLPSDRFFAERPEGSVSTLKIQRTQQEDSAVYLCASSPAGLNTGELFFGEGSRLTVL.

Many counts were recorded for this clonotype. One junction end disagrees with the germline gene, perhaps due to a read error. The V gene is TRBV7-2, the J gene TRBJ2-3, with TRBD1 as a possible D gene (5 bases). This CDR3 contains 15 residues. The germline gives CDR1 SGHTA, CDR2 FQGNSA. This chain's CDR3 is CASSLVRASTDTQYF. The DNA of the CDR3 is TGCGCCAGCAGCTTGGTCAGGGCTAGCACAGATACGCAGTATTTT.

The chain has TRBV7-2 and TRBJ1-5, with 9 bases aligning to TRBD1. The junction had 3 bases not matched to a gene; V was cut back by 4 bases and J by 2 bases. From germline, CDR1 is SGHTA and CDR2 FQGNSA. This CDR3 is built from 15 residues. For the CDR3, the DNA is TGTGCCAGCAGCTCGGGACAGGGAGGCAATCAGCCCCAGCATTTT. Translating gives CASSSGQGGNQPQHF.

This clonotype occurred many times. V usage is TRBV18 and J usage is TRBJ2-7; D possibly matches TRBD1 or TRBD2 (5 bases each). The V end lost 3 bases, the J end lost 5 bases, and 11 bases lay between the germline ends. The CDR3 has 13 amino acids. Looked up from germline, CDR1 is KGHSH and CDR2 is LQKENI. The CDR3 loop reads CASSPGTGDEQYF. Here the CDR3 DNA reads TGTGCCAGCTCACCTGGGACCGGAGACGAGCAGTACTTC.

Concerning this clonotype itself: This clone may be a read error of a much larger clone one base away. J is TRBJ2-7 and V is TRBV28, with TRBD2 matching 8 bases. Germline V CDR1 and CDR2: MDHEN, SYDVKM. The CDR3 is 16 amino acids. CDR3 coding DNA: TGTGCCAGCAGCCTCTCCCGGACTAGCTCCACCTACGCGCAGTACTTC. It is translated as CASSLSRTSSTYAQYF.

The chain is built from TRBV6-6 and TRBJ2-1; D call uncertain. The J call may be mistaken, given a closer DNA end match to TRBJ2-5. The CDR3 spans 12 residues. Germline CDR1 MNHNY, CDR2 SVGAGI (reference sequence). The CDR3 loop is CASTRLGETQYF. Here the CDR3 DNA reads TGTGCCAGCACGCGTTTGGGAGAGACCCAGTACTTC.

The rearrangement joins TRBV12-3 or TRBV12-4 to TRBJ2-3; tentatively, D is TRBD1 or TRBD2 (5 bases each). This CDR3 region has 15 residues. Trimming stripped 6 bases from V and 0 bases from J, with 13 bases between. CDR3 bases: TGTGCCAGCAGGCCACCGGGACCGAGCACAGATACGCAGTATTTT. Amino acids: CASRPPGPSTDTQYF.

The chain recombines TRBV5-1 with TRBJ2-5, with D tentatively TRBD2 (6 bases). Per germline, CDR1 SGHRS and CDR2 YFSETQ. This CDR3 spans 15 amino acids. The V gene lost 0 bases and the J gene lost 9 bases, with 18 bases spanning the gap. CDR3 DNA sequence: TGCGCCAGCAGCTTGGACAGCGGAGGGGAAGAACCCCAGTACTTC. Protein sequence: CASSLDSGGEEPQYF.

The chain couples TRBV5-1 to TRBJ2-2; 8 nucleotides match TRBD2. CDR3 length: 16 amino acids. The J segment lost 1 base and the V segment lost 4 bases, leaving 6 bases of the junction unmatched. The germline gives CDR1 SGHRS, CDR2 YFSETQ. The CDR3 spells CASSITGTRNTGELFF. The CDR3 DNA reads TGCGCCAGCAGCATAACCGGGACTAGGAACACCGGGGAGCTGTTTTTT.

This clonotype was found a few times. The chain has TRBV6-6 and TRBJ1-2; possibly TRBD1 for D (5 bases). V lost 6 bases, J lost 2 bases, and 10 bases lay in between. Germline V gene sequence: CDR1 MNHNY, CDR2 SVGAGI (reference sequence). CDR3 length: 13 amino acids. The CDR3 reads CASSRQTNYGYTF. The CDR3 bases are TGTGCCAGCAGCCGACAGACCAACTATGGCTACACCTTC.